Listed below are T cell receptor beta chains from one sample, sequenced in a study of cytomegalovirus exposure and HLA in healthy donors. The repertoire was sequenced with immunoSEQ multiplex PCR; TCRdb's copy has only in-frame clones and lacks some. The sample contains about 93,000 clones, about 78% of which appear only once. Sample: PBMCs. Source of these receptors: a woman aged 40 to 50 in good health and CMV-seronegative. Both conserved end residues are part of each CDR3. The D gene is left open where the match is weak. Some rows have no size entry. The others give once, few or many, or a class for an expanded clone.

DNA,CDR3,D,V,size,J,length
TGTGCCAGCAGTTTTTCAGGGGGGACTGAAGCTTTCTTT,CASSFSGGTEAFF,TRBD1,TRBV28,NA,TRBJ1-1,13
TGTGCCTGCCTGGACAGGGCGACCGGGGAGCTGTTTTTT,CACLDRATGELFF,TRBD1,TRBV30,NA,TRBJ2-2,13
TGTGCCAGCAGTCAAAGGACAGGACTAGCCAAAAACATTCAGTACTTC,CASSQRTGLAKNIQYF,TRBD1,TRBV2,NA,TRBJ2-4,16
TGTGCCAGCAGGGCCCAGGGGGCGAGGACTGAAGCTTTCTTT,CASRAQGARTEAFF,TRBD1,TRBV28,NA,TRBJ1-1,14
TGTGCCAGCAGCCTATCCGGGACAGGTGTTGGAACGCAGTACTTC,CASSLSGTGVGTQYF,TRBD1,TRBV6-5,NA,TRBJ2-7,15
TGTGCCAGCAGTGTGACTAGCGGGCCTTCCTACGAGCAGTACTTC,CASSVTSGPSYEQYF,TRBD2,TRBV25-1,NA,TRBJ2-7,15
TGCGCCAGCAGCCAAGAACTTGGATGGGTTTCGGAGTTCGGGGAGCTGTTTTTT,CASSQELGWVSEFGELFF,NA,TRBV4-3,few,TRBJ2-2,18
TGTGCCAGTAGTAGGACTGGTACCTACGAGCAGTACTTC,CASSRTGTYEQYF,NA,TRBV19,NA,TRBJ2-7,13
TGTGCCAGCAGTGGACGGGCGGGAGGGGGCGAGCAGTACTTC,CASSGRAGGGEQYF,TRBD2,TRBV6-1,many,TRBJ2-7,14
TGCGCCAGCAGCTTGGGGGACAGGGAATTCTACGAGCAGTACTTC,CASSLGDREFYEQYF,TRBD1,TRBV5-1,NA,TRBJ2-7,15
TGCGCCAGCAGCTTGGAACACCCCTCTGGAAACACCATATATTTT,CASSLEHPSGNTIYF,NA,TRBV5-1,NA,TRBJ1-3,15
TGCAGCGTTGGGGGACAGGGTCCGTACGAGCAGTACTTC,CSVGGQGPYEQYF,TRBD1,TRBV29-1,NA,TRBJ2-7,13
TGTGCCAGCGTTCCCGGGACAGGGTTTTCCGAGCAGTACTTC,CASVPGTGFSEQYF,TRBD1,TRBV2,NA,TRBJ2-7,14
TGTGCCAGCAGAAGGGGACAGGGCTCCTACGAGCAGTACTTC,CASRRGQGSYEQYF,TRBD1,TRBV6-5,NA,TRBJ2-7,14
TGTGCCAGCAGTTTATTGGGCGGGGAAGAGACCCAGTACTTC,CASSLLGGEETQYF,NA,TRBV28,NA,TRBJ2-5,14
TGCGCCAGCAGCTACGGACAGGGGAGAAATTCACCCCTCCACTTT,CASSYGQGRNSPLHF,TRBD1,TRBV4-1,NA,TRBJ1-6,15
TGCAGCGTTTTGTCAGGGAACTATGGCTACACCTTC,CSVLSGNYGYTF,NA,TRBV29-1,once,TRBJ1-2,12
TGTGCCAGCAGCTTTTCTCCCCCCCCGCGTGGAAACACCATATATTTT,CASSFSPPPRGNTIYF,NA,TRBV5-4,NA,TRBJ1-3,16
TGTGCCAGCAGTTACAAGCGGGAGAGGCCCCAGTACTTC,CASSYKRERPQYF,TRBD2,TRBV6-5,NA,TRBJ2-5,13
TGTGCCAGCAGCTCCAGCCGGAGGGACACCGGGGAGCTGTTTTTT,CASSSSRRDTGELFF,NA,TRBV11-3,NA,TRBJ2-2,15
TGTGCCAGCGTTAGCGGGAGAGGAGTTTCCTACAATGAGCAGTTCTTC,CASVSGRGVSYNEQFF,TRBD2,TRBV27,NA,TRBJ2-1,16
TGCGCCAGCAGCCAAGATCTGAGAGGGAGGTACGAGCAGTACTTC,CASSQDLRGRYEQYF,NA,TRBV4-3,few,TRBJ2-7,15
TGTGCCAGCAGTGATCCTGGGCGGGGAGGCAATGAGCAGTTCTTC,CASSDPGRGGNEQFF,NA,TRBV2,NA,TRBJ2-1,15
TGTGCCAGCAGTTTCAGGGCGGCCGGGGAGCTGTTTTTT,CASSFRAAGELFF,NA,TRBV27,NA,TRBJ2-2,13
TGTGCCAGCAGTGTAAACAGGGGAAGCAATCAGCCCCAGCATTTT,CASSVNRGSNQPQHF,TRBD1,TRBV6-1,few,TRBJ1-5,15
TGTGCCAGTATTCCTTCCACTACCCGAGCTGAAGCTTTCTTT,CASIPSTTRAEAFF,NA,TRBV19,NA,TRBJ1-1,14
TGTGCCAGCAGTGACGGACAGGGGGCTAGCAATGAGCAGTTCTTC,CASSDGQGASNEQFF,TRBD1,TRBV6-4,NA,TRBJ2-1,15
TGTGCCAGCGGGCGGGGACAGTCGCTCAATCAGCCCCAGCATTTT,CASGRGQSLNQPQHF,TRBD1,TRBV2,NA,TRBJ1-5,15
TGCGCCAGCAGCTCGACGGGGAACAATTCACCCCTCCACTTT,CASSSTGNNSPLHF,NA,TRBV5-1,once,TRBJ1-6,14
TGTGCCAGTAGTATAACTATCGGGACAGGGATTTCGAACACTGAAGCTTTCTTT,CASSITIGTGISNTEAFF,TRBD1,TRBV19,NA,TRBJ1-1,18
TGTGCCAGTAGTCCGGGGGGGATCGAGGCGGCTGGGGCCAACGTCCTGACTTTC,CASSPGGIEAAGANVLTF,TRBD2,TRBV19,NA,TRBJ2-6,18
TGTGCCAGCAGCTTTACCGCAGGGGGAATGAACACTGAAGCTTTCTTT,CASSFTAGGMNTEAFF,TRBD1,TRBV11-3,NA,TRBJ1-1,16
TGTGCCAGCATCCCGCGGAAAGGGAGTTTAAACGAGCAGTACTTC,CASIPRKGSLNEQYF,NA,TRBV6-5,NA,TRBJ2-7,15
TGTGCCAGCAGCTTAGGGACAGCCTCTGGAAACACCATATATTTT,CASSLGTASGNTIYF,NA,TRBV13,few,TRBJ1-3,15
TGTGCCAGCAGCCGAAGCGGGTCCAACACCGGGGAGCTGTTTTTT,CASSRSGSNTGELFF,NA,TRBV9,NA,TRBJ2-2,15
TGTGCCAGCAGGGTATCGGGGTTAGGGGAGCAGTTCTTC,CASRVSGLGEQFF,NA,TRBV6-1,NA,TRBJ2-1,13
TGTGCCAGCAGCTTAGTGGGGGGGGCCTCCCCCGGGGAGCTGTTTTTT,CASSLVGGASPGELFF,NA,TRBV11-3,NA,TRBJ2-2,16
TGTGCCAGCAGTTACAGGGTGGGATCTAATGAGCAGTTCTTC,CASSYRVGSNEQFF,NA,TRBV27,NA,TRBJ2-1,14
TGTGCCAGCAGCTTGTCGGGGAATAATTCACCCCTCCACTTT,CASSLSGNNSPLHF,NA,TRBV7-2,NA,TRBJ1-6,14
TGTGCCAGCCTTCAACAGGGGGCACTCTATGGCTACACCTTC,CASLQQGALYGYTF,TRBD1,TRBV28,once,TRBJ1-2,14
TGTGCCAGCAGCCAAGGACCTAGCGGGATACTTACCTACGAGCAGTACTTC,CASSQGPSGILTYEQYF,TRBD2,TRBV14,NA,TRBJ2-7,17
TGTGCCTGGAGTGTAGACAGATATGGCTACACCTTC,CAWSVDRYGYTF,NA,TRBV30,NA,TRBJ1-2,12
TGTGCCAGCAGCAAAGGACAGGGGCTACAAGAGACCCAGTACTTC,CASSKGQGLQETQYF,NA,TRBV21-1,NA,TRBJ2-5,15
TGTGCCAGTAGTATCCTAGCGAGTAACAATGAGCAGTTCTTC,CASSILASNNEQFF,NA,TRBV19,NA,TRBJ2-1,14
TGTGCCAGCAGCTTGGCCGGGGTCTCCGGGGAGCTGTTTTTT,CASSLAGVSGELFF,NA,TRBV5-4,NA,TRBJ2-2,14
TGTGCCAGCAGCTCACCGGGACAGGGGAGTCCTACGCAGTATTTT,CASSSPGQGSPTQYF,TRBD1,TRBV7-9,NA,TRBJ2-3,15
TGTGCCATCAGTGAACTGATCTCCTATGGCTACACCTTC,CAISELISYGYTF,NA,TRBV10-3,few,TRBJ1-2,13
TGCGCCAGCAGCGCGGGGACAGAAGCCTATGGCTACACCTTC,CASSAGTEAYGYTF,TRBD1,TRBV5-1,NA,TRBJ1-2,14
TGTGCCAGCAGTCCGGGACAGGGAGGAGCTCAGCCCCAGCATTTT,CASSPGQGGAQPQHF,TRBD1,TRBV2,few,TRBJ1-5,15
TGTGCCAGCAGCTTACACGGAGGGGCCACTGAAGCTTTCTTT,CASSLHGGATEAFF,NA,TRBV7-9,NA,TRBJ1-1,14
TGTGCCAGCAGCTTAGGTTCTGGGAGGGGGAACAATCAGCCCCAGCATTTT,CASSLGSGRGNNQPQHF,NA,TRBV7-8,few,TRBJ1-5,17
TGCGCCAGCAGCCACCTCGGTATTAATTCACCCCTCCACTTT,CASSHLGINSPLHF,NA,TRBV4-3,NA,TRBJ1-6,14
TGTGCCAGCAGTTACGGGGGGGACGCTTCCTACGAGCAGTACTTC,CASSYGGDASYEQYF,TRBD2,TRBV6-5,many,TRBJ2-7,15
TGTGCCAGCAGTCCCGCCGGACACATTTACGAGCAGTACTTC,CASSPAGHIYEQYF,NA,TRBV27,NA,TRBJ2-7,14
TGTGCCAGCAGCTTAAGGATAGCGGGAGTCACAGATACGCAGTATTTT,CASSLRIAGVTDTQYF,TRBD2,TRBV7-9,NA,TRBJ2-3,16
TGTGCCATCAGGGACGCTGCGGGACCATACAATGAGCAGTTCTTC,CAIRDAAGPYNEQFF,NA,TRBV10-3,NA,TRBJ2-1,15
TGTGCCAGCTGCGAGCGGGAGGGATACACAGATACGCAGTATTTT,CASCEREGYTDTQYF,TRBD2,TRBV7-8,NA,TRBJ2-3,15
TGCGCCAGCGGGACTAGCGGGAGCAGTAATGAGCAGTTCTTC,CASGTSGSSNEQFF,TRBD2,TRBV5-1,few,TRBJ2-1,14
TGTGCCAGCAAAATGGTAGCGGGAGGGAGTTCTAGCACAGATACGCAGTATTTT,CASKMVAGGSSSTDTQYF,TRBD2,TRBV27,NA,TRBJ2-3,18